What follows are 20 T cell receptor beta chains derived from one specimen sequenced in a study of T cell responses to AZD1222 COVID-19 vaccine. The repertoire was sequenced with immunoSEQ multiplex PCR; TCRdb's copy has only in-frame clones and lacks some. The data hold about 120,000 clones, with about 87% observed a single time. The specimen comprised peripheral blood, sampled on day 0 of AZD1222 vaccination. These receptors all come from an adult in good health.

The chain links TRBV6-5 to TRBJ2-2; 8 nucleotides agree with TRBD2. Germline V gene lookup returns CDR1 MNHEY and CDR2 SVGAGI. This CDR3 spans 15 amino acids. V lost 10 bases to trimming and J lost 2 bases; unmatched junction nucleotides: 9. This CDR3 reads CAITPSGHNTGELFF. The CDR3 DNA sequence: TGTGCCATCACGCCTAGCGGGCATAACACCGGGGAGCTGTTTTTT.

The chain carries TRBV7-3 and TRBJ2-1; D gene unclear. Looked up from germline, CDR1 is SGHTA and CDR2 is FQGTGA. This CDR3 is 13 amino acids long. V was trimmed by 1 base and J by 9 bases, leaving 10 bases between them. The CDR3, as DNA: TGTGCCAGCAGCTTAAGACGGAATAGTGAGCAGTTCTTC. It translates to CASSLRRNSEQFF.

This sequence joins TRBV2 and TRBJ1-3; D gene uncertain. In germline, CDR1 is SNHLY, CDR2 FYNNEI. CDR3 length: 15 residues. The V end lost 2 bases, the J end lost 0 bases, and 8 bases lay between the germline ends. This CDR3 is CASSELSYSGNTIYF. The CDR3, as DNA: TGTGCCAGCAGTGAATTGTCATACTCTGGAAACACCATATATTTT.

The CDR3 loop reads CASRLSGGLGYTF. The CDR3 region has the DNA TGTGCCAGCAGACTCTCTGGGGGATTGGGCTACACCTTC. V and J are TRBV6-5 and TRBJ1-2, with D perhaps TRBD1 (5 bases). This CDR3 contains 13 residues. Between the trimmed V and J ends, which lost 6 bases and 8 bases, there was a span of 16 bases. The V gene's germline CDR1 is MNHEY and CDR2 SVGAGI.

This clone appeared a single time. The chain has TRBV7-8 and TRBJ2-5; D may match TRBD1 or TRBD2 (5 bases each). Trimming took off 5 bases at V and 5 bases at J, with 9 bases between the two ends. This CDR3 is built from 12 residues. Germline CDR1 SGHVS, CDR2 FQNEAQ. CDR3 residues: CASSGGRETQYF. The DNA for the CDR3 is TGTGCCAGCAGCGGGGGTAGGGAGACCCAGTACTTC. The variable domain in full, completed from reference TRBV7-8 and TRBJ2-5, reads GAGVSQSPRYKVAKRGQDVALRCDPISGHVSLFWYQQALGQGPEFLTYFQNEAQLDKSGLPSDRFFAERPEGSVSTLKIQRTQQEDSAVYLCASSGGRETQYFGPGTRLLVL.

The table lists this clone with a few counts. The chain links TRBV30 to TRBJ1-5; D remains unclear. The CDR3 runs 14 residues. Germline CDR1 is GTSNPN and CDR2 is SVGIG (reference sequence). With 2 bases removed from V and 4 bases from J, the gap between germline ends came to 12 bases. CDR3 residues: CAWSIGVANQPQHF. The CDR3 nucleotides are TGTGCCTGGAGTATCGGGGTTGCAAATCAGCCCCAGCATTTT.

The chain couples TRBV5-1 to TRBJ2-6; TRBD1 matches at 8 bases. The V gene end was trimmed by 2 bases and the J gene end by 0 bases; junction bases not matched to a gene: 10. The CDR3 spans 19 residues. Per the germline V gene, CDR1 is SGHRS and CDR2 is YFSETQ. The CDR3 sequence: CASSFRSGTGDSGANVLTF. CDR3 nucleotides: TGCGCCAGCAGCTTTCGATCCGGGACAGGAGACTCTGGGGCCAACGTCCTGACTTTC.

The V and J genes are TRBV29-1 and TRBJ1-2, with unresolved D. Germline loops: CDR1 SQVTM, CDR2 ANQGSEA. There are 10 residues in the CDR3. V was trimmed by 4 bases and J by 8 bases, leaving 8 bases between them. CDR3 in DNA: TGCAGCGTTGGTGGGGAAGGCTACACCTTC. This translates into CSVGGEGYTF.

The CDR3 DNA reads as TGTGCCAGCAGCAGAGGGAACATTCAGTACTTC. This translates into CASSRGNIQYF. V gene TRBV3-1 (or the pseudogene TRBV3-2) combines with J gene TRBJ2-4; the D gene is possibly TRBD2 (5 bases). The V end was cut by 5 bases, the J end by 7 bases, with 6 bases between. The germline CDR1 and CDR2 sequences are LGHDT and YNNKEL (reference sequence). This CDR3 is built from 11 residues.

The rearrangement uses TRBV7-2 and TRBJ2-1; D is perhaps TRBD2 (5 bases). CDR3 length: 17 amino acids. Trimming removed 1 base at V and 0 bases at J, with 13 bases between. Germline CDR1 is SGHTA and CDR2 is FQGNSA. The CDR3 spells CASSLGWLAGSYNEQFF. The CDR3, as DNA: TGTGCCAGCAGCTTAGGTTGGCTAGCCGGCTCCTACAATGAGCAGTTCTTC.

V gene TRBV18 combines with J gene TRBJ2-1; no reliable D call. The CDR3 is 10 residues long. V lost 6 bases, J lost 5 bases, and 2 bases lay in between. CDR1 is KGHSH, CDR2 LQKENI, per germline. The CDR3 sequence: CASSDNEQFF. CDR3 DNA sequence: TGTGCCAGCTCTGACAATGAGCAGTTCTTC. Drawing the rest from reference TRBV18 and TRBJ2-1, the complete variable domain is NAGVMQNPRHLVRRRGQEARLRCSPMKGHSHVYWYRQLPEEGLKFMVYLQKENIIDESGMPKERFSAEFPKEGPSILRIQQVVRGDSAAYFCASSDNEQFFGPGTRLTVL.

The rearrangement links TRBV16 to TRBJ2-2; D is perhaps TRBD1 (5 bases). The V end lost 4 bases, the J end lost 4 bases, and 13 bases lay between the germline ends. Germline CDR1 and CDR2: KGHSY and FQNENV. This CDR3 is 15 amino acids long. The CDR3 loop is CASSPPIDSTGELFF. DNA for the CDR3: TGTGCCAGCAGCCCCCCCATTGACAGCACCGGGGAGCTGTTTTTT.

A single count supports this clone. The rearrangement uses TRBV6-5 and TRBJ2-5; D unresolved. Germline-derived CDR1 and CDR2 are MNHEY and SVGAGI. This CDR3 contains 15 residues. The V end lost 7 bases, the J end lost 5 bases, and 20 bases lay between the germline ends. The CDR3 here is CASKIRVGFGETQYF. In DNA, the CDR3 is TGTGCCAGCAAAATAAGAGTGGGGTTTGGCGAGACCCAGTACTTC.

This sequence joins TRBV29-1 and TRBJ2-7, with a possible D match to TRBD1 (5 bases). The CDR3 contains 11 residues. Per germline, CDR1 SQVTM and CDR2 ANQGSEA. Trimming shortened V by 2 bases and J by 7 bases, and 9 bases separated the two germline ends. CDR3 coding DNA: TGCAGCGTTGAAAGGGGAAGGGAGCAGTACTTC. The encoded protein is CSVERGREQYF.

To note about this clone: Other DNA sequences from this sample encode an identical CDR3 as well. This chain joins TRBV7-3 and TRBJ1-1; D not certain. Germline V gives CDR1 SGHTA, CDR2 FQGTGA. V gave up 5 bases and J gave up 2 bases, with 9 bases separating them. The CDR3 sequence is 13 residues long. The CDR3 region has the DNA TGTGCCAGCAGCCCTGGCCTAAACACTGAAGCTTTCTTT. As protein: CASSPGLNTEAFF.

This clone was counted only a few times. The chain carries TRBV19 and TRBJ1-5; D is possibly TRBD1 (6 bases). The CDR3 is 18 amino acids. Germline CDR1 is LNHDA and CDR2 is SQIVND (reference sequence). Trimming stripped 1 base from V and 0 bases from J, with 16 bases between. CDR3 loop: CASSIAPIQGYSNQPQHF. The DNA for the CDR3 is TGTGCCAGTAGTATAGCACCGATCCAGGGGTATAGCAATCAGCCCCAGCATTTT.

This chain uses TRBV6-5 with TRBJ1-1; D unresolved. Germline V gene data show CDR1 as MNHEY and CDR2 as SVGAGI. The CDR3 consists of 12 residues. V was pared by 6 bases and J by 5 bases, with 10 bases between. The CDR3 sequence is CASRDVVTEAFF. The DNA for the CDR3 is TGTGCCAGCAGGGATGTGGTTACTGAAGCTTTCTTT.

Of note for this clone: The same CDR3 can be traced to other DNA sequences in this sample. The J gene is TRBJ2-7, the V gene TRBV5-1; 8 nucleotides align to TRBD2. V dropped 3 bases and J dropped 1; count of bases not matched to a gene: 6. The CDR3 contains 15 residues. Germline CDR1 is SGHRS and CDR2 is YFSETQ. This CDR3 reads CASSSSGSRSYEQYF. The CDR3 DNA reads as TGCGCCAGCAGCTCCAGCGGGAGTAGATCCTACGAGCAGTACTTC.

In this sample, this clone turned up once. No DNA is shown, since the ends of the CDR3 on it are uncertain; the CDR3 is the one TCRdb lists. The V call is TRBV1, the J call TRBJ1-1; the D call TRBD1 from the table was never checked on the DNA. TRBV1 is given as a pseudogene. The CDR3 has 23 residues if both end residues are counted. The CDR3 spells CTSSHLPQVGTGSGFGLNTEAFF.

This chain uses TRBV3-1 (or the pseudogene TRBV3-2) with TRBJ1-1; D is uncertain. The CDR3 runs 14 residues. Deletions cut 3 bases from V and 0 bases from J, with 8 bases between. Germline CDR1 LGHDT, CDR2 YNNKEL (reference sequence). This chain's CDR3 is CASSQEILNTEAFF. The CDR3 nucleotides read TGTGCCAGCAGCCAGGAAATCCTGAACACTGAAGCTTTCTTT.